One T cell receptor beta chain is described in this entry. Its target is unknown. V lost 5 bases, J lost 4 bases, and 5 bases stayed unmatched. Germline values: CDR1 SGHTA, CDR2 FQGNSA. This CDR3 has 15 residues. BIOMED2 TRB-A/B primer pools were used in multiplex TRB PCR. One entry per CDR3 protein results from TCRdb running MiXCR on the multiplex PCR reads. The table records 3,000 to 4,000 distinct CDR3 sequences, 23% of them present only once. The data stem from a study of T and B cells in COVID-19 patients. Study-wide context: COVID-19 patients gave peripheral blood either during active infection or after recovery. The recovered patients had mostly mild to moderate COVID-19 with outpatient management. Of 20 to 25 active-infection patients, 15 to 18 carried comorbidities linked to unfavorable COVID-19 outcome.

Blood genomic DNA input for TRB amplification was about 240-550 ng. Regarding the study as a whole: Clonality of TRB repertoires was high in active COVID-19; recovery brought above-healthy diversity and richness.

V is TRBV7-2 and J is TRBJ1-6; TRBD1 aligns across 7 bases. This sequence was found in a human donor with active COVID-19. The sequenced sample consisted of blood. DNA for the CDR3: TGTGCCAGCAGCCCATCGACAGGGTATAATTCACCCCTCCACTTT. It codes for CASSPSTGYNSPLHF.